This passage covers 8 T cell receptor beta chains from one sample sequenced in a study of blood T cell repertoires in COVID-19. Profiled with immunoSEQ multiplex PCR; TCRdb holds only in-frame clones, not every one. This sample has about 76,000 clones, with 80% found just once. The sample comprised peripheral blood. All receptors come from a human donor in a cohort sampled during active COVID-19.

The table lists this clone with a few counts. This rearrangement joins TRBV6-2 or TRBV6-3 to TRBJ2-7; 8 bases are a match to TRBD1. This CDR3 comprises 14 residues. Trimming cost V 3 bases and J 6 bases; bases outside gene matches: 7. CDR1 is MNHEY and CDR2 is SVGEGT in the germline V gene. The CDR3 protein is CASSYQGAIGEQYV. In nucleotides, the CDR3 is TGTGCCAGCAGTTATCAGGGGGCAATCGGCGAGCAGTACGTC.

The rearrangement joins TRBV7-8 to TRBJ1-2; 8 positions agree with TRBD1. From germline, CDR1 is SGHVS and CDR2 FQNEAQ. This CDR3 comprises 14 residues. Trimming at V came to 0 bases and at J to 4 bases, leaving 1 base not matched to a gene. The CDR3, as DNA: TGTGCCAGCAGCTTAGCTCAGGGGGCCTATGGCTACACCTTC. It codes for CASSLAQGAYGYTF.

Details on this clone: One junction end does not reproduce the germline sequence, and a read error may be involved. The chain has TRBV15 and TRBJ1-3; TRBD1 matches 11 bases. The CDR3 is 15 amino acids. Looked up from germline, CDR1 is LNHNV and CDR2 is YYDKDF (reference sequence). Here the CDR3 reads CATSRAGTGGSTIYF. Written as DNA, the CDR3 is TGTGCCACCAGCAGAGCCGGGACAGGGGGAAGCACCATATATTTT. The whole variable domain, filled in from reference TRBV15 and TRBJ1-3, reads DAMVIQNPRYQVTQFGKPVTLSCSQTLNHNVMYWYQQKSSQAPKLLFHYYDKDFNNEADTPDNFQSRRPNTSFCFLDIRSPGLGDTAMYLCATSRAGTGGSTIYFGEGSWLTVV.

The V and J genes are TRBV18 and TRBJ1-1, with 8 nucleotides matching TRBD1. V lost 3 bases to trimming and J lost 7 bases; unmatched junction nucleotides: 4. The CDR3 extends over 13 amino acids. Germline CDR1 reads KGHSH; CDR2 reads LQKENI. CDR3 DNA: TGTGCCAGCTCACCCCAGGGGGCAGGTGAAGCTTTCTTT. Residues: CASSPQGAGEAFF. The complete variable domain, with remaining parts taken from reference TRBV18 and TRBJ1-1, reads NAGVMQNPRHLVRRRGQEARLRCSPMKGHSHVYWYRQLPEEGLKFMVYLQKENIIDESGMPKERFSAEFPKEGPSILRIQQVVRGDSAAYFCASSPQGAGEAFFGQGTRLTVV.

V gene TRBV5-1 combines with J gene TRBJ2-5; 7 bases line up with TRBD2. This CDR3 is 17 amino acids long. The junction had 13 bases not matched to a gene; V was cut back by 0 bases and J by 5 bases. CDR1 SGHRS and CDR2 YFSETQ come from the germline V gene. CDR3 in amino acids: CASSLGALGGVAETQYF. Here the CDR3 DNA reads TGCGCCAGCAGCTTGGGGGCCCTGGGAGGGGTGGCGGAGACCCAGTACTTC.

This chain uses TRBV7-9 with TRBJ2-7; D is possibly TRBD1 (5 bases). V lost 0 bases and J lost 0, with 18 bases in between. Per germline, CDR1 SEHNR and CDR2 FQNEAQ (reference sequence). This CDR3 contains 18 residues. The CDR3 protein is CASSLARGGQGFSYEQYF. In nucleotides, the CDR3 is TGTGCCAGCAGCTTAGCTAGAGGTGGGCAGGGATTCTCCTACGAGCAGTACTTC.

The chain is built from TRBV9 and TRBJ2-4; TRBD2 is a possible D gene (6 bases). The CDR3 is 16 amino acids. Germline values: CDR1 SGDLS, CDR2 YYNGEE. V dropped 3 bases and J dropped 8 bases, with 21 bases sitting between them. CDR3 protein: CASSAPPGSRDDIQYF. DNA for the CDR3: TGTGCCAGCAGCGCACCCCCCGGGTCGCGGGACGACATTCAGTACTTC.

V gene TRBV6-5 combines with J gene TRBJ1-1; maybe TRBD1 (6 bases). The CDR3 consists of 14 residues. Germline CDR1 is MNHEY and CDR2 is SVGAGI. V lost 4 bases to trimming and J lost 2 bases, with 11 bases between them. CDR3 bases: TGTGCCAGCAGTTCTACAGGGAGTAACACTGAAGCTTTCTTT. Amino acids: CASSSTGSNTEAFF.